A single sample gave rise to the 11 T cell receptor beta chains below, sequenced in a study of CD8 T cells in Susac syndrome. Random hexamers were used to reverse transcribe the RNA input (0.5 to 1 ug). TCRdb reanalysed the immunoSEQ multiplex PCR reads using MiXCR and keeps one entry per CDR3 protein. Among approximately 190,000 distinct CDR3 sequences listed, 85% to 95% were seen once. Material for sequencing was CD8+ T cells from PBMCs. The source is a human donor with Susac syndrome.

The chain combines TRBV19 with TRBJ1-5; no reliable D call. V dropped 4 bases and J dropped 4 bases, with 11 bases sitting between them. CDR1 LNHDA and CDR2 SQIVND come from the germline V gene (reference sequence). This CDR3 comprises 14 residues. CDR3 protein: CASSRHGRNQPQHF. In DNA form, the CDR3 reads TGTGCCAGTAGTAGGCACGGGAGGAATCAGCCCCAGCATTTT.

The chain joins TRBV20-1 to TRBJ2-7, with no clear D. Germline V gives CDR1 DFQATT, CDR2 SNEGSKA (reference sequence). With 6 bases removed from V and 6 bases from J, the gap between germline ends came to 15 bases. The CDR3 runs to 12 residues. CDR3: CSAPPRYSEQYF. In DNA form, the CDR3 reads TGCAGTGCCCCGCCCAGATATAGCGAGCAGTACTTC.

The chain uses TRBV7-9 and TRBJ1-1; a possible D gene is TRBD1 (5 bases). CDR1 and CDR2 from the germline V gene are SEHNR and FQNEAQ (reference sequence). V was pared by 1 base and J by 7 bases, with 13 bases between. The CDR3 length is 14 residues. The CDR3 here is CASSLGHSGGEAFF. The CDR3, as DNA: TGTGCCAGCAGCTTAGGACACTCCGGGGGTGAAGCTTTCTTT.

The rearrangement links TRBV7-9 to TRBJ1-3; no clear D gene. Per germline, CDR1 SEHNR and CDR2 FQNEAQ (reference sequence). V was shortened by 3 bases and J by 6 bases, with 15 bases between the two germline ends. The CDR3 sequence is 15 residues long. Here the CDR3 DNA reads TGTGCCAGCAGCTTGGCCCTCGGGGAAGAAAACACCATATATTTT. Amino acid sequence: CASSLALGEENTIYF. The variable domain in full, completed from reference TRBV7-9 and TRBJ1-3, reads DTGVSQNPRHKITKRGQNVTFRCDPISEHNRLYWYRQTLGQGPEFLTYFQNEAQLEKSRLLSDRFSAERPKGSFSTLEIQRTEQGDSAMYLCASSLALGEENTIYFGEGSWLTVV.

The V call is TRBV7-3, the J call TRBJ2-5, with 10 bases aligning to TRBD2. CDR1 is SGHTA and CDR2 is FQGTGA in the germline V gene. The V gene end was trimmed by 3 bases and the J gene end by 1 base; junction bases not matched to a gene: 2. The CDR3 is 15 residues long. CDR3 in amino acids: CASSFSGGPQETQYF. DNA of the CDR3: TGTGCCAGCAGCTTTAGCGGGGGGCCCCAAGAGACCCAGTACTTC.

The J gene is TRBJ2-6, the V gene TRBV15; D unresolved. Germline-derived CDR1 and CDR2 are LNHNV and YYDKDF (reference sequence). V dropped 2 bases and J dropped 0 bases, with 2 bases sitting between them. The CDR3 spans 14 residues. Here the CDR3 DNA reads TGTGCCACCAGCAGAAACTCTGGGGCCAACGTCCTGACTTTC. It specifies CATSRNSGANVLTF. The full variable domain, completed using reference TRBV15 and TRBJ2-6, is DAMVIQNPRYQVTQFGKPVTLSCSQTLNHNVMYWYQQKSSQAPKLLFHYYDKDFNNEADTPDNFQSRRPNTSFCFLDIRSPGLGDTAMYLCATSRNSGANVLTFGAGSRLTVL.

The chain uses TRBV3-1 and TRBJ2-7; 13 nucleotides match TRBD2. The CDR3 length is 14 residues. The V segment lost 7 bases and the J segment 4 bases; nucleotides outside the gene matches: 4. The germline CDR1 and CDR2 sequences are LGHDT and YNNKEL (reference sequence). CDR3 nucleotide sequence: TGTGCCAGCACTCGGACTAGCGGGAGTTACGAGCAGTACTTC. This translates into CASTRTSGSYEQYF.

The chain recombines TRBV20-1 with TRBJ1-2, with TRBD1 matching 7 bases. Germline-derived CDR1 and CDR2 are DFQATT and SNEGSKA (reference sequence). The CDR3 spans 13 residues. V dropped 7 bases and J dropped 0; count of bases not matched to a gene: 5. The CDR3 DNA reads TGCAGTGAACGGGACAGTACTAACTATGGCTACACCTTC. It translates to CSERDSTNYGYTF.

The V call is TRBV15, the J call TRBJ1-2; D perhaps matches TRBD1 (5 bases). V was cut by 5 bases and J by 0 bases, with 13 bases left in between. CDR1 LNHNV and CDR2 YYDKDF come from the germline V gene (reference sequence). There are 15 residues in the CDR3. CDR3 amino acids: CATSDGARANYGYTF. The CDR3 DNA follows: TGTGCCACCAGCGACGGGGCGCGAGCTAACTATGGCTACACCTTC.

This clonotype was picked up one time. This sequence joins TRBV24-1 and TRBJ2-7; no definite D call. Germline V gene lookup returns CDR1 KGHDR and CDR2 SFDVKD. Trimming left V 0 bases short and J 3 bases short, with 14 bases between. The CDR3 sequence is 16 residues long. This CDR3 is CATSDLQRLTNYEQYF. CDR3 bases: TGTGCCACCAGTGATTTGCAGAGACTTACAAACTACGAGCAGTACTTC.

The chain carries TRBV9 and TRBJ1-3, with 8 positions matching TRBD1. V lost 0 bases and J lost 5; bases outside the gene matches: 1. Germline CDR1 and CDR2: SGDLS and YYNGEE. The CDR3 extends over 14 amino acids. CDR3 protein: CASSVGTGRNTIYF. CDR3 bases: TGTGCCAGCAGCGTAGGGACAGGGAGAAACACCATATATTTT.